This record looks at one TCR beta chain sequence and its context. These data belong to a study of control samples from healthy donors and cancer patients. Some clones are missing from TCRdb's copy, which holds only in-frame ones; the method was immunoSEQ multiplex PCR. The sample includes some 90,000 clones, about 88% seen only once; the top ten take 1.3%. V was shortened by 5 bases and J by 4 bases, with 15 bases between the two germline ends. This CDR3 has 13 residues. Germline V lookup: CDR1 SQVTM, CDR2 ANQGSEA. The V call is TRBV29-1, the J call TRBJ2-7, with a possible D match to TRBD1 (6 bases). Sequenced input: blood. The receptor's source is a woman aged 45-60 years in good health. CDR3 sequence: CSVSQRQAYEQYF. CDR3 sequence (DNA): TGCAGCGTTTCCCAGCGACAGGCGTACGAGCAGTACTTC.